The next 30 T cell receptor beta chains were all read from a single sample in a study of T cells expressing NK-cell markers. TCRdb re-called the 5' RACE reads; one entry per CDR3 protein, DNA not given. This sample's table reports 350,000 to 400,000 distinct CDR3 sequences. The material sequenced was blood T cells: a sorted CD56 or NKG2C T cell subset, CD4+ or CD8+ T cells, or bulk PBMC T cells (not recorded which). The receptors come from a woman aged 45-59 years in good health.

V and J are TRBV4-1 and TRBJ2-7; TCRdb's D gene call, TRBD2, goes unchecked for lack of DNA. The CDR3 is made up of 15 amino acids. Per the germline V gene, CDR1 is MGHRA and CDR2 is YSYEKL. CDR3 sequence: CASSQVPGLAGDLYF.

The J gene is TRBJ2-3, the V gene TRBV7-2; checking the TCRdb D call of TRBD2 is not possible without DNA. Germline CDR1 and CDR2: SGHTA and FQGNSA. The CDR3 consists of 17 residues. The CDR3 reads CASSPPGLAIGTDTQYF.

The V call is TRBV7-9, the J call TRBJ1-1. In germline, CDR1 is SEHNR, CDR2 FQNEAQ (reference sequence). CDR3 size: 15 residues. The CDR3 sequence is CASSFQGGRNTEAFF.

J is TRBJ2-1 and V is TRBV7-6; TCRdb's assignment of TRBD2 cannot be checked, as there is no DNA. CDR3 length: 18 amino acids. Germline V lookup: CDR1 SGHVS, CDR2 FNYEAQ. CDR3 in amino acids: CASSFSWYSGSPNNEQFF.

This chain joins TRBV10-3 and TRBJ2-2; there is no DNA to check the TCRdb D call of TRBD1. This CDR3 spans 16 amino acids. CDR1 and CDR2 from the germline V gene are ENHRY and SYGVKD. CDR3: CAISGGTARGSGELFF.

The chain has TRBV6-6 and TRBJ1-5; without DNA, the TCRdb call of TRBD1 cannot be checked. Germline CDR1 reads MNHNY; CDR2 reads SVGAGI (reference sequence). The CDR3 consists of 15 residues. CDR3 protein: CASRLTRQDNQPQHF.

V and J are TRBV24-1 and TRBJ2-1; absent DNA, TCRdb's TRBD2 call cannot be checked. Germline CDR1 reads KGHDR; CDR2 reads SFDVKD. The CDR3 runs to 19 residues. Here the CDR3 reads CATSDPGTSGSITYNEQFF.

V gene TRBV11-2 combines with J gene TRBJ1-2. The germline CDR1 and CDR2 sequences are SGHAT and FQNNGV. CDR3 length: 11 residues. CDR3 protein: CASSQGYDYTF.

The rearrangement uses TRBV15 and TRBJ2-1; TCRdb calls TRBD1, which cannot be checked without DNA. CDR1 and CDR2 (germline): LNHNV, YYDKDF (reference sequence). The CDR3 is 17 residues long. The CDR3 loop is CATSRDHRGSNYNEQFF. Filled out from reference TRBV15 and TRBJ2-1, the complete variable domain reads DAMVIQNPRYQVTQFGKPVTLSCSQTLNHNVMYWYQQKSSQAPKLLFHYYDKDFNNEADTPDNFQSRRPNTSFCFLDIRSPGLGDTAMYLCATSRDHRGSNYNEQFFGPGTRLTVL.

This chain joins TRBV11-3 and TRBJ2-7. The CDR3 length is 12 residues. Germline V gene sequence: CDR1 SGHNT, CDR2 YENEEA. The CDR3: CASSPMGYEQYF. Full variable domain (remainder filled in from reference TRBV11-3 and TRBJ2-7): EAGVVQSPRYKIIEKKQPVAFWCNPISGHNTLYWYLQNLGQGPELLIRYENEEAVDDSQLPKDRFSAERLKGVDSTLKIQPAELGDSAVYLCASSPMGYEQYFGPGTRLTVT.

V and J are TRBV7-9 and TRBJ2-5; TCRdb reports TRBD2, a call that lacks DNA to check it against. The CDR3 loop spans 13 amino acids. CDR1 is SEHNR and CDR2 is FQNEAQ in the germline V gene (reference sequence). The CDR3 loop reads CALAGGFQETQYF.

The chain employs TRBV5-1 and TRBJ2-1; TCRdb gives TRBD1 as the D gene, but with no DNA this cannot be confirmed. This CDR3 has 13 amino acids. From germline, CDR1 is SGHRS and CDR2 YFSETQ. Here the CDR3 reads CASSLVAGGGQFF.

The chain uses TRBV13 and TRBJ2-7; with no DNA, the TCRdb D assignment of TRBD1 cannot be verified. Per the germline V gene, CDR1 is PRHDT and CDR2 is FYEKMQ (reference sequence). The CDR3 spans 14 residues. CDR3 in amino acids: CASGARTGVSEQYF. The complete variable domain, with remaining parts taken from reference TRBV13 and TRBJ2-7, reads AAGVIQSPRHLIKEKRETATLKCYPIPRHDTVYWYQQGPGQDPQFLISFYEKMQSDKGSIPDRFSAQQFSDYHSELNMSSLELGDSALYFCASGARTGVSEQYFGPGTRLTVT.

CDR3 residues: CASSYGGAAGSSYEQYF. The chain combines TRBV6-2 or TRBV6-3 with TRBJ2-7; TCRdb names TRBD1, which stays unverified in the absence of DNA. Germline lookup yields CDR1 MNHEY and CDR2 SVGEGT. CDR3 length: 17 residues.

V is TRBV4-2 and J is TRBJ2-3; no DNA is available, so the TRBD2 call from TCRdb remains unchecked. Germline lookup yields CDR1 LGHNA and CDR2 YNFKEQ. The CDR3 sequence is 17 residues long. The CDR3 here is CASSQDGTGGLTDTQYF.

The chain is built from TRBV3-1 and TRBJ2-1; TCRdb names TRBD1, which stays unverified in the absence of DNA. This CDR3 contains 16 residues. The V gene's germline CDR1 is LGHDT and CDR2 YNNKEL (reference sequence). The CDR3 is CASSHLPRGSYNEQFF.

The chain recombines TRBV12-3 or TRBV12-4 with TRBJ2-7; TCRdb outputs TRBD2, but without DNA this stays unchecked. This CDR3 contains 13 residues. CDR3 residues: CASSFLGGYEQYF.

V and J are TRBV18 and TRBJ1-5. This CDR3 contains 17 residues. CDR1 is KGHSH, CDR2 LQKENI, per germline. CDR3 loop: CASSPTPRAYSNQPQHF.

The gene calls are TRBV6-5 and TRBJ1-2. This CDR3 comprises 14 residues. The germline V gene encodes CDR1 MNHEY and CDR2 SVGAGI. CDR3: CASSLAGGTYGYTF.

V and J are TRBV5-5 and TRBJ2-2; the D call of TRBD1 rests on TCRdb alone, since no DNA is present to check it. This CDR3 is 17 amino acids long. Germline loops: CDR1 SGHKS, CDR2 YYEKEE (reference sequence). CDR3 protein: CASSPNTGTGNTGELFF.

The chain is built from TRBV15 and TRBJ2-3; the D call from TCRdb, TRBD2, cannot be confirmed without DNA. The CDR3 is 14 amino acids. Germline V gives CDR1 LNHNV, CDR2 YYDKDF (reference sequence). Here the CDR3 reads CATSRGGLAGTQYF. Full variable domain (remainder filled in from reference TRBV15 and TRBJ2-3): DAMVIQNPRYQVTQFGKPVTLSCSQTLNHNVMYWYQQKSSQAPKLLFHYYDKDFNNEADTPDNFQSRRPNTSFCFLDIRSPGLGDTAMYLCATSRGGLAGTQYFGPGTRLTVL.

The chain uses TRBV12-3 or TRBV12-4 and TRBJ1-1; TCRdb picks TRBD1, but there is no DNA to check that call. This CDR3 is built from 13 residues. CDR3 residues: CASSLRQGGSAFF.

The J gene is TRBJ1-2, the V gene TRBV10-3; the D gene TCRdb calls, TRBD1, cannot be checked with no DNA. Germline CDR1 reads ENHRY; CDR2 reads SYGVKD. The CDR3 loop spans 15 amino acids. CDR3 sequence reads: CASRRNVGGLHGYTF.

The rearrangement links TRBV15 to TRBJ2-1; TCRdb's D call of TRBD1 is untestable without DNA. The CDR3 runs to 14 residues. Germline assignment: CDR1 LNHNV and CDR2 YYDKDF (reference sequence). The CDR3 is CATSLGGAFDEQFF.

CDR3 loop: CASSQDLAAGYTF. This chain joins TRBV3-1 and TRBJ1-2. The CDR3 runs to 13 residues. CDR1 is LGHDT and CDR2 is YNNKEL in the germline V gene (reference sequence).

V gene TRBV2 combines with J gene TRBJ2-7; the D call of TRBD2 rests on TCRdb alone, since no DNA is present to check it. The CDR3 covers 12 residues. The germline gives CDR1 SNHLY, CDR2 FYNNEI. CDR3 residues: CASSVVGGLKYF.

The CDR3 region is CSVEPRISGNTIYF. The chain employs TRBV29-1 and TRBJ1-3. Germline V gene sequence: CDR1 SQVTM, CDR2 ANQGSEA. The CDR3 is 14 amino acids.

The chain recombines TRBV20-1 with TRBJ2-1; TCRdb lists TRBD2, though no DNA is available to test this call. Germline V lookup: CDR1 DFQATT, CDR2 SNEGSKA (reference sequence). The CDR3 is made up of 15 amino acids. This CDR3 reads CSARPGLRVVNEQFF.

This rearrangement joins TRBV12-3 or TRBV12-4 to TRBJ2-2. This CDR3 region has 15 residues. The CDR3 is CASSDRRPHTGELFF.

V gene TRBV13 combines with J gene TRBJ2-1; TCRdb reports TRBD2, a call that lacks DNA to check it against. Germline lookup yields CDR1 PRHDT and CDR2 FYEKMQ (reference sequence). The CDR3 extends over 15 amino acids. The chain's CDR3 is CASSTRLAGVYEQFF.